The 21 T cell receptor beta chains reported below all come from one sample, sequenced in a study of Graves' ophthalmopathy and Graves' hyperthyroidism (dated by TCRdb to 2017 to 2018). Sequencer: Illumina HiSeq 2000. For repertoire sequencing, the TCR beta CDR3 regions were amplified from RNA transcripts. The first round of RT-PCR was done with HTBI primers and the Qiagen OneStep RT-PCR kit, and was followed by a second round of multiplex PCR, then size selection and purification. Using fastp at Q25 and MiXCR, TCRdb reprocessed the public reads and kept productive beta chains. Here each entry gathers all rows of one CDR3 protein and keeps the most common genes and DNA. This sample holds hundreds of thousands of distinct CDR3 sequences; 35% to 45% were observed only once. The ten largest clones take up more than 2.5% of the sample. What was sequenced was peripheral blood. The receptor set was obtained from an adult man with Graves' ophthalmopathy.

This clonotype was seen ten or more times. The junction shows a germline mismatch at one end, possibly a read error. The genes are TRBV10-3 and TRBJ1-5; 8 nucleotides match TRBD1. Germline V gene data show CDR1 as ENHRY and CDR2 as SYGVKD. This CDR3 has 18 residues. CDR3 DNA sequence: TGTGCCAGCAGTTACCCTCGACAGGGGCGGTATAGCAATCAGCCCCAGCATTTT. Translated: CASSYPRQGRYSNQPQHF.

This clonotype was detected a few times. V and J are TRBV5-1 and TRBJ1-1, with D unclear. Germline CDR1 SGHRS, CDR2 YFSETQ. The CDR3 loop spans 15 amino acids. The V and J ends lost 1 base and 0 bases respectively, with 10 bases between them. DNA for the CDR3: TGCGCCAGCAGCTTGCAAGCATACATGAACACTGAAGCTTTCTTT. Its protein product is CASSLQAYMNTEAFF.

In its sample, this clonotype was seen a few times. The chain is built from TRBV20-1 and TRBJ1-2; no reliable D call. The CDR3 is 15 residues long. Germline CDR1 is DFQATT and CDR2 is SNEGSKA (reference sequence). V lost 3 bases to trimming and J lost 5 bases, with 19 bases between them. CDR3: CSARGNDASGYGYTF. The CDR3 region has the DNA TGCAGTGCTAGGGGGAACGACGCTTCGGGGTATGGCTACACCTTC.

A note on this clonotype: A much larger clone lies a single base off, so this may be a read error. This chain connects TRBV10-3 to TRBJ1-1, with D uncertain. Germline CDR1 is ENHRY and CDR2 is SYGVKD. The CDR3 spans 13 residues. CDR3 residues: CATSDRRNTEVFF. In DNA form, the CDR3 reads TGTGCCACCAGTGATAGGAGGAACACTGAAGTTTTCTTT.

The chain has TRBV12-3 or TRBV12-4 and TRBJ1-5; possible D gene TRBD1, 5 bases. CDR3 length: 15 amino acids. CDR3 DNA: TGTGCTAGTGGTCCAAGGTCAGGGTCAAGTCAGCCCCAGCATTTT. The encoded protein is CASGPRSGSSQPQHF.

This clonotype was seen at least ten times. The rearrangement joins TRBV10-3 to TRBJ2-5, with 10 bases lining up with TRBD2. Germline assignment: CDR1 ENHRY and CDR2 SYGVKD. V was clipped by 2 bases and J by 5 bases; unmatched bases: 8. The CDR3 spans 16 residues. The CDR3 DNA is TGTGCCATCAGTGAGCCAGCGGGGGGGCGACGGGAGACCCAGTACTTC. Its translation is CAISEPAGGRRETQYF.

This clonotype came up many times. This chain links TRBV7-9 with TRBJ2-5, with 7 bases fitting TRBD2. V gave up 1 base and J gave up 4 bases; unmatched junction bases: 3. This CDR3 contains 14 residues. Germline V gene lookup returns CDR1 SEHNR and CDR2 FQNEAQ (reference sequence). The CDR3 sequence: CASSLVGGGETQYF. The CDR3 nucleotides are TGTGCCAGCAGCTTAGTTGGGGGGGGAGAGACCCAGTACTTC.

About this clonotype itself: The junction and the germline gene differ at one end; a read error may be behind it. V and J are TRBV7-2 and TRBJ1-4, with D tentatively TRBD1 (6 bases). The CDR3 has 15 residues. Per the germline V gene, CDR1 is SGHTA and CDR2 is FQGNSA. The CDR3 nucleotides are TGCGCCAGCAGCCAACCGACGGGGGCAGACGAAAAACTGTTTTTT. Translating gives CASSQPTGADEKLFF.

This clonotype was detected ten times or more. The rearrangement joins TRBV10-3 to TRBJ2-7, with 9 bases that match TRBD1. From germline, CDR1 is ENHRY and CDR2 SYGVKD. Germline trimming cut 4 bases from V and 2 bases from J; bases unmatched to any gene: 12. This CDR3 has 17 amino acids. CDR3 in amino acids: CAISAPKGQGIPYEQYF. CDR3 DNA sequence: TGTGCCATCAGTGCTCCCAAAGGACAGGGGATTCCCTACGAGCAGTACTTC.

This clonotype was counted many times. This chain uses TRBV9 with TRBJ1-4; TRBD1 is a possible D gene (5 bases). V lost 0 bases and J lost 7, with 10 bases in between. CDR3 length equals 14 residues. From germline, CDR1 is SGDLS and CDR2 YYNGEE. This CDR3 reads CASSVGGESEKLFF. In DNA, the CDR3 is TGTGCCAGCAGCGTAGGAGGGGAAAGTGAAAAACTGTTTTTT.

Worth noting for this clonotype: As the CDR3 is not closed by the conserved phenylalanine or tryptophan, this likely results from a read error. The rearrangement uses TRBV7-2 and TRBJ1-1, with D possibly being TRBD1 (5 bases). The CDR3 loop spans 13 amino acids. V lost 9 bases and J 7 bases, leaving 18 bases between the germline ends. Germline V lookup: CDR1 SGHTA, CDR2 FQGNSA. The CDR3 DNA is TGTGCCAGTAGTTTCCGGGGGTCCCATGAAGCTTTCCTT. It specifies CASSFRGSHEAFL.

This clonotype was seen repeatedly, ten times or more. The chain employs TRBV2 and TRBJ1-2; no clear D. There are 12 residues in the CDR3. CDR1 and CDR2 from the germline V gene are SNHLY and FYNNEI. V shed 7 bases and J shed 4 bases, with 10 bases lying between them. The CDR3 is CASTGRFYGYTF. CDR3 DNA sequence: TGTGCCAGCACGGGCAGATTCTATGGCTACACCTTC.

This clonotype was counted between two and nine times. This may be a read error, as it is one base from a much larger clone. The V and J genes are TRBV19 and TRBJ1-3; D is ambiguous. Per the germline V gene, CDR1 is LNHDA and CDR2 is SQIVND (reference sequence). The CDR3 is 13 amino acids. Trimming removed 3 bases at V and 2 bases at J, with 5 bases between. Written as DNA, the CDR3 is TGTGCCAGTAGTATCCGAGCTGGAAACACCATATATTTT. Translating it yields CASSIRAGNTIYF. Complete variable domain (other parts from reference TRBV19 and TRBJ1-3): DGGITQSPKYLFRKEGQNVTLSCEQNLNHDAMYWYRQDPGQGLRLIYYSQIVNDFQKGDIAEGYSVSREKKESFPLTVTSAQKNPTAFYLCASSIRAGNTIYFGEGSWLTVV.

Many counts were recorded for this clonotype. The rearrangement uses TRBV9 and TRBJ2-6; the D is unclear. The V gene lost 0 bases and the J gene lost 0 bases, with 4 bases spanning the gap. The CDR3 loop spans 15 amino acids. Germline V gene data show CDR1 as SGDLS and CDR2 as YYNGEE. CDR3 sequence reads: CASSVGDSGANVLTF. CDR3 nucleotide sequence: TGTGCCAGCAGCGTAGGAGACTCTGGGGCCAACGTCCTGACTTTC. The full variable domain, rest sourced from reference TRBV9 and TRBJ2-6, is DSGVTQTPKHLITATGQRVTLRCSPRSGDLSVYWYQQSLDQGLQFLIQYYNGEERAKGNILERFSAQQFPDLHSELNLSSLELGDSALYFCASSVGDSGANVLTFGAGSRLTVL.

This clonotype was counted a few times. This sequence may be a read error, since a much larger clone differs from it by one base. V and J are TRBV10-3 and TRBJ1-2; D not certain. Germline CDR1 reads ENHRY; CDR2 reads SYGVKD. This CDR3 is built from 14 residues. Trimming took off 10 bases at V and 8 bases at J, with 23 bases between the two ends. CDR3 residues: CATRLNGITGGYTF. CDR3 nucleotide sequence: TGTGCCACCAGGCTAAACGGGATAACGGGGGGCTACACCTTC.

Worth noting for this clonotype: Germline and junction disagree at one end, which may indicate a read error. This sequence joins TRBV9 and TRBJ2-6; TRBD1 is a possible D gene (5 bases). This CDR3 contains 16 residues. The V gene's germline CDR1 is SGDLS and CDR2 YYNGEE. The CDR3 spells CASHQTFNSGANFLTF. CDR3 in DNA: TGTGCCAGCCACCAGACGTTCAACTCTGGGGCCAACTTCCTGACTTTC.

V gene TRBV7-7 combines with J gene TRBJ2-3; 9 bases are a match to TRBD1. The CDR3 length is 15 residues. The J segment lost 5 bases and the V segment lost 5 bases, leaving 8 bases of the junction unmatched. Germline lookup yields CDR1 SSHAT and CDR2 FNYEAQ (reference sequence). DNA for the CDR3: TGTGCCAGCAGCCCCCAAGGACAGGGGATAGATACGCAGTATTTT. This gives the protein CASSPQGQGIDTQYF.

Worth noting for this clonotype: Since the CDR3 does not end with the conserved phenylalanine or tryptophan, this likely comes from a read error. CDR3 in DNA: TGCGCCAGCAGCCAAGATCTGCCAGGGCTGGGCGTGGCCCCTCGGGAGCAGTACTGC. This gives the protein CASSQDLPGLGVAPREQYC. This chain uses TRBV4-3 with TRBJ2-7; a possible D gene is TRBD1 (5 bases). The CDR3 has 19 residues. The germline V gene encodes CDR1 LGHNA and CDR2 YSLEER. V lost 0 bases and J 7 bases, leaving 28 bases between the germline ends.

This clonotype was observed a few times. This rearrangement joins TRBV12-3 or TRBV12-4 to TRBJ2-2, with unresolved D. The V gene lost 3 bases and the J gene lost 5 bases, with 16 bases spanning the gap. There are 16 residues in the CDR3. CDR3 amino acids: CASSFLGRLLTGELFF. In DNA form, the CDR3 reads TGTGCCAGCAGTTTCCTAGGACGGCTCCTAACCGGGGAGCTGTTTTTT.

With regard to this clonotype: A single base separates this from a much larger clone, so it may be a read error. The chain has TRBV25-1 and TRBJ1-4, with D perhaps matching TRBD1 (5 bases). The V gene's germline CDR1 is MGHDK and CDR2 SYGVNS. The germline V and J ends were trimmed by 5 bases and 5 bases, with 12 bases remaining between them. This CDR3 contains 14 residues. CDR3 loop: CASSYGGVNEKLFF. CDR3 bases: TGTGCCAGCAGTTACGGAGGGGTCAATGAAAAACTGTTTTTT.

This clonotype was seen once. This sequence joins TRBV7-9 and TRBJ2-7; 8 bases are shared with TRBD1. The CDR3 is made up of 16 amino acids. V shed 2 bases and J 3 bases; nucleotides not matched to a gene: 9. Germline CDR1 is SEHNR and CDR2 is FQNEAQ (reference sequence). The CDR3 protein is CASSLSTGESGYEQYF. CDR3 in DNA: TGTGCCAGCAGCTTATCGACAGGGGAGAGTGGCTACGAGCAGTACTTC.